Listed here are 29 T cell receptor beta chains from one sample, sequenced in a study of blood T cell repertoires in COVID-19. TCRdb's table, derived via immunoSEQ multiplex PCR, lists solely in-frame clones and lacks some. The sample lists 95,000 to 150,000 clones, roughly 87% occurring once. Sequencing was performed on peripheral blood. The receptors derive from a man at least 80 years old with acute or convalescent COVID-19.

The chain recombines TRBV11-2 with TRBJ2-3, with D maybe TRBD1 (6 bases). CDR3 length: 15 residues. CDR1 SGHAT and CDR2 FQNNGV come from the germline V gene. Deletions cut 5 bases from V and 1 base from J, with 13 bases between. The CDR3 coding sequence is TGTGCCAGCAGCCCACAGGGCCCCGGCACAGATACGCAGTATTTT. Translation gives CASSPQGPGTDTQYF.

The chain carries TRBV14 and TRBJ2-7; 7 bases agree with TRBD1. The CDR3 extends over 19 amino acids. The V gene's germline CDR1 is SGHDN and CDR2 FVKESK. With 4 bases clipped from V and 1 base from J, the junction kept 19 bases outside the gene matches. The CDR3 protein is CASSLRDSENGALSYEQYF. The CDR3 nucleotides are TGTGCCAGCAGCCTTCGGGACAGCGAAAATGGTGCCTTATCCTACGAGCAGTACTTC.

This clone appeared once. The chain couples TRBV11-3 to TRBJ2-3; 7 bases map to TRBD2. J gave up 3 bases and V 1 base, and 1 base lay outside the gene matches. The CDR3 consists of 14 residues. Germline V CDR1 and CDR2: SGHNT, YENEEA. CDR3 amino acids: CASSLGRGTDTQYF. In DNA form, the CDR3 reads TGTGCCAGCAGCTTAGGGCGGGGGACAGATACGCAGTATTTT.

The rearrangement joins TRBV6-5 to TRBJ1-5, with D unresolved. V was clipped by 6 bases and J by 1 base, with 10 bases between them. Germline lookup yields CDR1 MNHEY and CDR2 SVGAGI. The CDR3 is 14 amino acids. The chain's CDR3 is CASSMGQSNQPQHF. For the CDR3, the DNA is TGTGCCAGCAGCATGGGCCAGAGCAATCAGCCCCAGCATTTT.

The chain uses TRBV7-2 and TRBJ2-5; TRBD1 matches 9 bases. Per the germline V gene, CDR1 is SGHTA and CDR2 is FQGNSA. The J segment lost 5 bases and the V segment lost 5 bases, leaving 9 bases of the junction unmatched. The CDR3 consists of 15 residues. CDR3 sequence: CASSLLPGQGETQYF. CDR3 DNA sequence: TGTGCCAGCAGCCTATTACCGGGACAGGGTGAGACCCAGTACTTC.

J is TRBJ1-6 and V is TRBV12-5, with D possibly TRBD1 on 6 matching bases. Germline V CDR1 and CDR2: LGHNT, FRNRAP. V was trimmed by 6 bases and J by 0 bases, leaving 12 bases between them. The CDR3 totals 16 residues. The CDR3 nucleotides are TGTGCTAGTGGCCCAGGGGCTGGCTCCTATAATTCACCCCTCCACTTT. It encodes CASGPGAGSYNSPLHF.

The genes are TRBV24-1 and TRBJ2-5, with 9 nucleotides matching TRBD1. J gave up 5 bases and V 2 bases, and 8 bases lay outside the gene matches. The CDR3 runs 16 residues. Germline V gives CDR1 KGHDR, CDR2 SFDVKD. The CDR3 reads CATSDYPGQGGETQYF. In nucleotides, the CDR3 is TGTGCCACCAGTGATTACCCGGGACAGGGTGGGGAGACCCAGTACTTC.

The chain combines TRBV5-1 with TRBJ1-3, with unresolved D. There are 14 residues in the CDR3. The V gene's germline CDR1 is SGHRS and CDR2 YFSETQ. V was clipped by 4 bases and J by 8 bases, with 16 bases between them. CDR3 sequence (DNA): TGCGCCAGCAGCATACGAGGGTTGGCGGACACCATATATTTT. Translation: CASSIRGLADTIYF.

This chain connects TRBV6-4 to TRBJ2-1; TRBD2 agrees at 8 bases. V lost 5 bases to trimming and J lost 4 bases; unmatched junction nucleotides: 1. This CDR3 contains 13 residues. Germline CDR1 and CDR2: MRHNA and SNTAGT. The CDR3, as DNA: TGTGCCAGCAGTACTAGCGGATACAATGAGCAGTTCTTC. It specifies CASSTSGYNEQFF.

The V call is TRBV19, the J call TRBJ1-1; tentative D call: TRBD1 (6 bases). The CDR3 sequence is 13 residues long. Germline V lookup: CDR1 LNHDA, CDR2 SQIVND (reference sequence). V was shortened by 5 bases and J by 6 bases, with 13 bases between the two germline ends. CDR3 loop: CASSERGFPEAFF. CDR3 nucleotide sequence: TGTGCCAGTAGTGAGAGGGGGTTCCCTGAAGCTTTCTTT.

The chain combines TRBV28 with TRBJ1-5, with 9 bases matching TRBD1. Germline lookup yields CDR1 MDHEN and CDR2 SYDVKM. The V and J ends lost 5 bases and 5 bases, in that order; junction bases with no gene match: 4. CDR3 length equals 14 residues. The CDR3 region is CASSPWTGDQPQHF. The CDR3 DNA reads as TGTGCCAGCAGTCCCTGGACAGGGGATCAGCCCCAGCATTTT.

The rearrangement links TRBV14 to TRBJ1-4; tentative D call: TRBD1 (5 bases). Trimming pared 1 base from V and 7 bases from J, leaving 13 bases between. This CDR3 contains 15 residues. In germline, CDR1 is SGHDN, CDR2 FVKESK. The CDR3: CASSQGGAYVEKLFF. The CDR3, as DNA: TGTGCCAGCAGCCAAGGTGGGGCGTACGTTGAAAAACTGTTTTTT.

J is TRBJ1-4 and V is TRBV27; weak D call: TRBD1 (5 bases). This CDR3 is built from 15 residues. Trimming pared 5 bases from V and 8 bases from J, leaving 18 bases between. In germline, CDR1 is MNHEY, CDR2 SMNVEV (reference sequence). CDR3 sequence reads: CASSDLGGGKEKLFF. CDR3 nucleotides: TGTGCCAGCAGTGACCTCGGGGGGGGTAAGGAAAAACTGTTTTTT.

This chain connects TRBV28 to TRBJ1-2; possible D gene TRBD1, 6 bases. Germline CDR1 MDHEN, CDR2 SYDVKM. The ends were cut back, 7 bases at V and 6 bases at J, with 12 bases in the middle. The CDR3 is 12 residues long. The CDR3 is CASNTRGHGYTF. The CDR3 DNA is TGTGCCAGCAATACCAGGGGCCATGGCTACACCTTC.

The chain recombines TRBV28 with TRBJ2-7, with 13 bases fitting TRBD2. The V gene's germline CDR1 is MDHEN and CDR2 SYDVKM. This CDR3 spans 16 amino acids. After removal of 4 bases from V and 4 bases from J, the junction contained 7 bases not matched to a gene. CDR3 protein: CASSSPGLAGPYEQYF. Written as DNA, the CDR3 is TGTGCCAGCAGTTCGCCGGGACTAGCGGGACCGTACGAGCAGTACTTC.

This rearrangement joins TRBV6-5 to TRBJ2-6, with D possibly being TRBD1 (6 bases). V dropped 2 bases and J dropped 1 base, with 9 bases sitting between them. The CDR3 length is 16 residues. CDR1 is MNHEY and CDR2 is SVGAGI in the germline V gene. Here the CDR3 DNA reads TGTGCCAGCAGTTACGGACAGACATCTGGGGCCAACGTCCTGACTTTC. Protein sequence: CASSYGQTSGANVLTF.

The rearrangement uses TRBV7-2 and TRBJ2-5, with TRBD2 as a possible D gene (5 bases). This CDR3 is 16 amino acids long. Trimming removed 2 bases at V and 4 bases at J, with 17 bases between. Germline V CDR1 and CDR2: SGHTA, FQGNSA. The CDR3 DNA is TGTGCCAGCAGCTTACGACCTGCTCCGGGAATAGAGACCCAGTACTTC. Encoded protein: CASSLRPAPGIETQYF.

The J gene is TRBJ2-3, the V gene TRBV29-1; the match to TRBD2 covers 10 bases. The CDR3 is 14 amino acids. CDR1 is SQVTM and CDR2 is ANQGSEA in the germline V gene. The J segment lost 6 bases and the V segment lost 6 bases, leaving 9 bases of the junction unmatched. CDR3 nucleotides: TGCAGCGTCAGAGGGCTAGCGGGAGCTGATACGCAGTATTTT. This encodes CSVRGLAGADTQYF.

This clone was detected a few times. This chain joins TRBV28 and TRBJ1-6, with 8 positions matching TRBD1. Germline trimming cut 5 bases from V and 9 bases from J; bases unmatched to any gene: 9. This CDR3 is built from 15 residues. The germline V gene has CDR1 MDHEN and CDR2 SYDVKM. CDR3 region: CASSEWDRSSSPLHF. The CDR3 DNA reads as TGTGCCAGCAGTGAGTGGGACAGGAGTTCTTCACCCCTCCACTTT.

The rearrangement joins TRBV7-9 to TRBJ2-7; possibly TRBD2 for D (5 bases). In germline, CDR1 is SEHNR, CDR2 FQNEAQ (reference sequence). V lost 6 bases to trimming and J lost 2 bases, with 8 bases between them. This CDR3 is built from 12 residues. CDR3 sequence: CASSLGAYEQYF. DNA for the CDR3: TGTGCCAGCAGTTTGGGAGCCTACGAGCAGTACTTC.

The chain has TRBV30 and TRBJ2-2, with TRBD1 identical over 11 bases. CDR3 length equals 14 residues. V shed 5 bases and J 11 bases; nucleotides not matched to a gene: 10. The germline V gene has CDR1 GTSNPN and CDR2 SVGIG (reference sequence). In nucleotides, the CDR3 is TGTGCCTGGGGACAGGGGGCAGGAGCGGGAGAGCTGTTTTTT. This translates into CAWGQGAGAGELFF.

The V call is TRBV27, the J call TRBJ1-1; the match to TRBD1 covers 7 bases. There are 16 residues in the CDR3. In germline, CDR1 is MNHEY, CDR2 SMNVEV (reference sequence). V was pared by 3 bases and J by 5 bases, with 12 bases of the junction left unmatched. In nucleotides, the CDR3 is TGTGCCAGCAGTTTTCGAACTACAGGGGTGTGGACTGAAGCTTTCTTT. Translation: CASSFRTTGVWTEAFF.

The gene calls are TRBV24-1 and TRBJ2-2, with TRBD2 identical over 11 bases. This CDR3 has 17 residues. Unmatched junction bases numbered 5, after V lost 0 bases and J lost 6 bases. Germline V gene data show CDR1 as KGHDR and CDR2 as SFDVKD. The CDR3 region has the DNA TGTGCCACCAGTGATTTGCTCGTAGCGGGAGGGTCCGGGGAGCTGTTTTTT. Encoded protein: CATSDLLVAGGSGELFF.

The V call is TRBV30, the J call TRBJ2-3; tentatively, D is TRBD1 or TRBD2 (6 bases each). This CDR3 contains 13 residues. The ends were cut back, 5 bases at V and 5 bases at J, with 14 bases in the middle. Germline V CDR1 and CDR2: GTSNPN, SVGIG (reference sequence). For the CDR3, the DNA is TGTGCCTGGGGACAGAGGAGGGGAGATACGCAGTATTTT. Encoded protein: CAWGQRRGDTQYF. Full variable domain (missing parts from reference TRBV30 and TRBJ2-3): SQTIHQWPATLVQPVGSPLSLECTVEGTSNPNLYWYRQAAGRGLQLLFYSVGIGQISSEVPQNLSASRPQDRQFILSSKKLLLSDSGFYLCAWGQRRGDTQYFGPGTRLTVL.

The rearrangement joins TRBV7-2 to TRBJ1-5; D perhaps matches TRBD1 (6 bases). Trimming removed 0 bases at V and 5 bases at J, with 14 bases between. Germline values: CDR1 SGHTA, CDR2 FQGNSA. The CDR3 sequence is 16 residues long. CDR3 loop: CASSLAAPRGDQPQHF. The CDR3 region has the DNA TGTGCCAGCAGCTTAGCCGCTCCCAGGGGCGATCAGCCCCAGCATTTT.

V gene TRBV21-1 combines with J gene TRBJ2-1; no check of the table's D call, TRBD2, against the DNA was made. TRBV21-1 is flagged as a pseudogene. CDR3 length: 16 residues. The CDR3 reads CASSKAKRGGYNEQFF. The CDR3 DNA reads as TGTGCCAGCAGCAAAGCTAAGCGGGGGGGCTACAATGAGCAGTTCTTC.

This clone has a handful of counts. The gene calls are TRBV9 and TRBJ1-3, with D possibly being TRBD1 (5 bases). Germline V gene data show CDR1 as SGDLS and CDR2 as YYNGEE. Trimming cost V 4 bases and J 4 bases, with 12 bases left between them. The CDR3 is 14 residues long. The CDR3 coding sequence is TGTGCCAGCAGCCCCCCGGGGGGAGGAAACACCATATATTTT. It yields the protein CASSPPGGGNTIYF.

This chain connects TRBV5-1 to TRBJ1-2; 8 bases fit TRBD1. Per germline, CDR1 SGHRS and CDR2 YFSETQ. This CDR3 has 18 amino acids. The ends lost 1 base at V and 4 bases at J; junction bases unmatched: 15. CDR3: CASSLSGTGSTLIYGYTF. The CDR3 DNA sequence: TGCGCCAGCAGCTTGTCCGGGACAGGATCAACCCTCATCTATGGCTACACCTTC.

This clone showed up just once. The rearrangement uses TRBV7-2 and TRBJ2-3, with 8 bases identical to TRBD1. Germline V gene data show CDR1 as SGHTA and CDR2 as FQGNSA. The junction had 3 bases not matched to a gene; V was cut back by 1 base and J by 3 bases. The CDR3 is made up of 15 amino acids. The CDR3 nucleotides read TGTGCCAGCAGCTTAGAACAGGGGGTGACAGATACGCAGTATTTT. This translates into CASSLEQGVTDTQYF.